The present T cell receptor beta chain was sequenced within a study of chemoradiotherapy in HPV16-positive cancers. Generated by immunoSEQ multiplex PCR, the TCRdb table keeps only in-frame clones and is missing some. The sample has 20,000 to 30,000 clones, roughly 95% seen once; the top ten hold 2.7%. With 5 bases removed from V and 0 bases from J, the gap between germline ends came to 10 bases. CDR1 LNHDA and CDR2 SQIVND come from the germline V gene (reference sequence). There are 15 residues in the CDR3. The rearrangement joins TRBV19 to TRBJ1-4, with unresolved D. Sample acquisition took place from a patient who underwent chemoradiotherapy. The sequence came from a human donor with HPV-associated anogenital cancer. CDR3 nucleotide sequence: TGTGCCAGTAGTGCGAGGCCTACAACTAATGAAAAACTGTTTTTT. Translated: CASSARPTTNEKLFF.